This TCR beta chain comes out of a study of blood T cells in healthy people across ages. About the study: In model experiments, template switching was able to capture about one barcoded beta molecule for every two T cells that were present.

There are 15 residues in the CDR3. The germline gives CDR1 SGHDT, CDR2 YYEEEE. Next came a second PCR, run for about 6 to 12 cycles, which used a sample-barcoded 5' primer along with a J-beta primer mix. TCRdb reprocessed the 5' RACE reads with MiXCR, giving one entry per CDR3 protein. Of over 1,200,000 distinct CDR3 sequences listed, roughly 60% were seen once; the top ten hold 5.5% to 8%. This clonotype was seen a handful of times. The junction departs from germline at one end; a sequencing error may be responsible. The sequence derives from a man younger than 35 in good health. Sequenced input: blood. This chain uses TRBV5-6 with TRBJ2-7; the D gene is possibly TRBD2 (5 bases). CDR3 bases: TGTGCCAGCACCTTGACCGGAGAAGGAGGCTACGAGCAGTACTTC. As protein: CASTLTGEGGYEQYF.